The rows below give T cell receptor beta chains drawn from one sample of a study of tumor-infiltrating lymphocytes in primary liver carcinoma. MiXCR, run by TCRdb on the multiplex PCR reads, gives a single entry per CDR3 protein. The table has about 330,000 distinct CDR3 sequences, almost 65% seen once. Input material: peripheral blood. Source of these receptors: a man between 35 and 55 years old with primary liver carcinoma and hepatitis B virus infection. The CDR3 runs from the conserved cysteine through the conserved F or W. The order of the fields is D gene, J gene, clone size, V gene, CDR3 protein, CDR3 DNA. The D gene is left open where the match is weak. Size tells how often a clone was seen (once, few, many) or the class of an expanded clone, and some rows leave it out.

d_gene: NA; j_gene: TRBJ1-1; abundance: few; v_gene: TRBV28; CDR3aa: CASRNQVSPYKTEAFF; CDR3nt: TGTGCCAGTAGAAACCAGGTTTCCCCATACAAAACTGAAGCTTTCTTT
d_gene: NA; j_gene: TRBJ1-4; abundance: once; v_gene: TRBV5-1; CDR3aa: CASSLESQGTNEKLFF; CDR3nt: TGCGCCAGCAGCTTGGAGTCGCAGGGCACTAATGAAAAACTGTTTTTT
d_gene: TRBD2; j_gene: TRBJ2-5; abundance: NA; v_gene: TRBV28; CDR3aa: CASRPSGGGTRETQYF; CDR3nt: TGTGCCAGCAGACCCTCGGGCGGGGGTACTCGAGAGACCCAGTACTTC
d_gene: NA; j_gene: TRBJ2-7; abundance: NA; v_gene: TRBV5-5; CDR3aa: CANSLEWTPDQGRSYEQYF; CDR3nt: TGTGCTAACAGCTTGGAGTGGACCCCAGACCAAGGCCGATCCTACGAGCAGTACTTT
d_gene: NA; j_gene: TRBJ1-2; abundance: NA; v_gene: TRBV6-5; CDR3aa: CASGWAGSNHGCTF; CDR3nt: TGTGCCAGCGGTTGGGCCGGATCAAACCATGGCTGCACCTTC
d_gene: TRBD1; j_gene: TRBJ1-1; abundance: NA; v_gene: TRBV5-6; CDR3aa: CASSRRGDSPRAFF; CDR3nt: TGTGCCAGCAGCCGACGAGGGGACAGTCCCAGGGCTTTCTTT
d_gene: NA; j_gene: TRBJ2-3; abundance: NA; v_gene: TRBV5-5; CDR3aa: CASSFELDTQYF; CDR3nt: TGTGCCAGCAGCTTTGAACTCGATACGCAGTACTTT
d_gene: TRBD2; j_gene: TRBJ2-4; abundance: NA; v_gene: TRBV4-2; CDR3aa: CASSHVGLAKNVQYF; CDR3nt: TGCGCCAGCAGCCACGTTGGACTAGCCAAAAACGTTCAGTACTTC
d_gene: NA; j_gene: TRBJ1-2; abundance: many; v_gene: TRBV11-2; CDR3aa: CASGPRQDYGYTF; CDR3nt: TGTGCCAGCGGCCCCCGACAAGACTATGGCTACACCTTC
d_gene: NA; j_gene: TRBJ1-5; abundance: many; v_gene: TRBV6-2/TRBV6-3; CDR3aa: CASSYSTLRQPQHF; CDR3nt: TGTGCCAGCAGTTACTCGACCCTCCGACAGCCCCAGCATTTT
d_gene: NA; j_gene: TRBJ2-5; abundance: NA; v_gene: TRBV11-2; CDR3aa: CASGHWIRQVGGETQYF; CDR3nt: TGTGCCAGCGGCCACTGGATACGACAGGTGGGAGGAGAGACCCAGTACTTC
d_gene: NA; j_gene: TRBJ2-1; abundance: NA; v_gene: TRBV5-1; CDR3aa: CASSLDNVGPSNEQFF; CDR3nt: TGCGCCAGCAGCTTGGACAATGTAGGTCCCAGCAATGAGCAGTTCTTC
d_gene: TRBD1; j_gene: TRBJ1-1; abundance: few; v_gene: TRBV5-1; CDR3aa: CASSASGQPGMNTEAFF; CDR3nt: TGCGCCAGCAGCGCATCGGGACAGCCTGGAATGAACACTGAAGCTTTCTTT
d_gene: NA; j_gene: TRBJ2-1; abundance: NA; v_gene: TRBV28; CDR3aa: CVSSPQDNDNEQFF; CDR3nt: TGTGTCAGCAGTCCCCAGGACAATGACAATGAGCAGTTCTTC
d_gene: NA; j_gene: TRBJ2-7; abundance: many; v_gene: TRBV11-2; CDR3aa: CASSEGRGTTYEQYF; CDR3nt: TGTGCCAGCAGCGAGGGCAGGGGCACAACCTACGAGCAGTACTTC
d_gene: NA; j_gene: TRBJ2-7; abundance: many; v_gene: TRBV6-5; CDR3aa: CASSTGQSGQYF; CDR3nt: TGTGCCAGCAGTACAGGACAGTCGGGGCAGTACTTC
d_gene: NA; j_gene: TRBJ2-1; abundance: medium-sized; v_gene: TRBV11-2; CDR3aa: CASSLDPESSYNEQFF; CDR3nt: TGTGCCAGCAGCTTAGATCCAGAGAGCTCCTACAATGAGCAGTTCTTC